This T cell receptor (beta chain) emerged from a study of blood T cell repertoires in COVID-19. At the level of the study: There were acute and convalescent COVID-19 samples, and they came from the United States, Italy and Spain. From T cells, B-cell-depleted T cells, or PBMCs came the material, which was cDNA or gDNA.

Original processing notes: Nucleated cell counts were estimated from reference gene primer amplification. Measured with immunoSEQ multiplex PCR; TCRdb has only the in-frame clones, and not every one. That table supplies the V and J calls and clone size; D and trimming were determined from the DNA. Of 150,000 or so clones listed, 65% to 90% are singletons. This clone was counted a single time. Per the germline V gene, CDR1 is KGHDR and CDR2 is SFDVKD. There are 15 residues in the CDR3. V lost 8 bases and J lost 0; bases outside the gene matches: 3. This receptor was identified in a woman in her fifties or sixties in a cohort sampled during active or convalescent COVID-19. Sequenced sample: peripheral blood. The chain couples TRBV24-1 to TRBJ2-5; 12 positions agree with TRBD2. As DNA, the CDR3 is TGTGCCACCACTAGCGGGGGGGCCGACCAAGAGACCCAGTACTTC. As protein: CATTSGGADQETQYF.